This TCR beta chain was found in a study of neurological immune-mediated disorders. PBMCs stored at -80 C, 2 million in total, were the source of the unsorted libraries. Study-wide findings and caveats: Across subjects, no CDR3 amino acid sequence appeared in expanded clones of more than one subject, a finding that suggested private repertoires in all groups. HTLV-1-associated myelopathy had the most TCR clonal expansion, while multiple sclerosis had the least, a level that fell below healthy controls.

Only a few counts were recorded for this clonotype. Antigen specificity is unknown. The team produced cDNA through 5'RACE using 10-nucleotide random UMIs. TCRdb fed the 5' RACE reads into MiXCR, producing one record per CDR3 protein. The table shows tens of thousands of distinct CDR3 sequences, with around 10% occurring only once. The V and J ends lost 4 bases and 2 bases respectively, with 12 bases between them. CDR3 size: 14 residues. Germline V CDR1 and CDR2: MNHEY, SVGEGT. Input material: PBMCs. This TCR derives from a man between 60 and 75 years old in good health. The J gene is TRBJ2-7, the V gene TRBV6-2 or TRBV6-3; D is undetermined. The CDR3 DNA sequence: TGTGCCAGCAGTTTCGACTGGATTACCTACGAGCAGTACTTC. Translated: CASSFDWITYEQYF.